The 12 T cell receptor beta chains reported below all come from one sample, sequenced in a study of T cells after posttransplantation cyclophosphamide. Treatment was busulfan-fludarabine conditioning, a marrow graft, and cyclophosphamide on days +3 and +4. TCRdb's table, derived via immunoSEQ multiplex PCR, lists solely in-frame clones and lacks some. The sample lists around 2,900 clones, less than 80% occurring once. The sample in question was PBMCs, obtained 30 days after allogeneic stem cell transplant with posttransplant cyclophosphamide. All receptors derive from a male patient in his sixties or seventies who received an allogeneic stem cell transplant from a related donor and was CMV-positive. Some T cells here may be from the graft donor.

The chain combines TRBV27 with TRBJ2-1; 9 nucleotides agree with TRBD2. V lost 8 bases and J lost 2; bases outside the gene matches: 7. The CDR3 extends over 15 amino acids. Germline V gene data show CDR1 as MNHEY and CDR2 as SMNVEV (reference sequence). The chain's CDR3 is CASRGRGLTYNEQFF. The CDR3 nucleotides read TGTGCCAGCCGCGGGAGGGGGCTTACCTACAATGAGCAGTTCTTC.

The J gene is TRBJ2-3, the V gene TRBV5-4, with a possible D match to TRBD2 (5 bases). The CDR3 covers 15 residues. V was pared by 0 bases and J by 0 bases, with 8 bases between. Germline V lookup: CDR1 SGHNT, CDR2 YYREEE (reference sequence). CDR3 coding DNA: TGTGCCAGCAGCTTGGGTCAGCGGAGCACAGATACGCAGTATTTT. Residues: CASSLGQRSTDTQYF.

Of note for this clone: Other DNA sequences in the same sample also yield this CDR3. V usage is TRBV7-8 and J usage is TRBJ2-7, with D perhaps matching TRBD1 (6 bases). V was pared by 5 bases and J by 7 bases, with 15 bases between. The length of the CDR3 is 13 residues. Germline loops: CDR1 SGHVS, CDR2 FQNEAQ. In nucleotides, the CDR3 is TGTGCCAGCAGCCAACGTGGGGGCAATGAGCAGTACTTC. Residues: CASSQRGGNEQYF.

The V and J genes are TRBV7-8 and TRBJ2-3; D is perhaps TRBD2 (7 bases). V lost 7 bases and J lost 4, with 18 bases in between. CDR3 length equals 15 residues. CDR1 SGHVS and CDR2 FQNEAQ come from the germline V gene. CDR3 in amino acids: CASKGRGRGADTQYF. DNA for the CDR3: TGTGCCAGCAAAGGACGGGGGAGGGGGGCAGATACGCAGTATTTT.

DNA for the CDR3: TGTGCCAGCAGCCGCGCCGGGACAGGGGTACTTGAAGCTTTCTTT. It is translated as CASSRAGTGVLEAFF. This chain uses TRBV4-2 with TRBJ1-1; 10 bases match TRBD1. The trim removed 4 bases at V and 7 bases at J, leaving 9 bases unmatched. The CDR3 has 15 residues. CDR1 is LGHNA and CDR2 is YNFKEQ in the germline V gene.

The rearrangement uses TRBV7-3 and TRBJ2-5; D call uncertain. The CDR3 totals 14 residues. V was shortened by 7 bases and J by 2 bases, with 14 bases between the two germline ends. Germline assignment: CDR1 SGHTA and CDR2 FQGTGA. The CDR3 is CASTDWQLQETQYF. The CDR3 DNA is TGTGCCAGCACAGACTGGCAGCTACAAGAGACCCAGTACTTC.

In regard to this clone: One end of the junction is discordant with germline, which a read error may explain. This chain uses TRBV7-7 with TRBJ2-1; 8 nucleotides line up with TRBD2. The length of the CDR3 is 15 residues. CDR1 is SSHAT and CDR2 is FNYEAQ in the germline V gene (reference sequence). CDR3 nucleotides: TGTGCTAGCAGCCGGGGACTAGAGTCCTACAATGAGCAGTTCTTC. It encodes CASSRGLESYNEQFF.

The chain carries TRBV7-9 and TRBJ2-1, with D possibly TRBD2 on 5 matching bases. In germline, CDR1 is SEHNR, CDR2 FQNEAQ (reference sequence). The CDR3 is made up of 14 amino acids. The V end was cut by 7 bases, the J end by 7 bases, with 17 bases between. In DNA form, the CDR3 reads TGTGCCAGCACGGGATGGGGAGTTGGGAATGAGCAGTTCTTC. It specifies CASTGWGVGNEQFF. Combining the CDR3 with reference TRBV7-9 and TRBJ2-1 gives the whole variable domain DTGVSQNPRHKITKRGQNVTFRCDPISEHNRLYWYRQTLGQGPEFLTYFQNEAQLEKSRLLSDRFSAERPKGSFSTLEIQRTEQGDSAMYLCASTGWGVGNEQFFGPGTRLTVL.

The chain couples TRBV28 to TRBJ2-2, with 7 bases fitting TRBD1. After removal of 5 bases from V and 5 bases from J, the junction contained 11 bases not matched to a gene. This CDR3 is 16 amino acids long. Germline CDR1 is MDHEN and CDR2 is SYDVKM. The CDR3 sequence is CASSPTGVRRTGELFF. The CDR3 DNA reads as TGTGCCAGCAGTCCTACAGGGGTCCGGAGGACCGGGGAGCTGTTTTTT. Complete variable domain (other parts from reference TRBV28 and TRBJ2-2): DVKVTQSSRYLVKRTGEKVFLECVQDMDHENMFWYRQDPGLGLRLIYFSYDVKMKEKGDIPEGYSVSREKKERFSLILESASTNQTSMYLCASSPTGVRRTGELFFGEGSRLTVL.

This clone was picked up one time. The rearrangement uses TRBV7-9 and TRBJ1-1; maybe TRBD1 (5 bases). The germline V gene has CDR1 SEHNR and CDR2 FQNEAQ (reference sequence). CDR3 size: 11 residues. The V end was cut by 6 bases, the J end by 7 bases, with 9 bases between. The CDR3 loop reads CASRSDSEAFF. The CDR3 DNA is TGTGCCAGCAGGTCTGACAGTGAAGCTTTCTTT.

The chain recombines TRBV7-9 with TRBJ1-1; D is undetermined. The V gene's germline CDR1 is SEHNR and CDR2 FQNEAQ (reference sequence). The germline V and J ends were trimmed by 4 bases and 5 bases, with 8 bases remaining between them. The CDR3 runs 12 residues. CDR3 sequence reads: CASSSPGTEAFF. The CDR3 nucleotides are TGTGCCAGCAGCTCACCCGGGACTGAAGCTTTCTTT.

The chain employs TRBV18 and TRBJ2-3; a weak D match, TRBD1 (7 bases). The CDR3 loop spans 15 amino acids. The germline V gene encodes CDR1 KGHSH and CDR2 LQKENI. Between the trimmed V and J ends, which lost 3 bases and 2 bases, there was a span of 12 bases. CDR3: CASSPPGGLTDTQYF. The CDR3 DNA sequence: TGTGCCAGCTCACCGCCAGGGGGGCTCACAGATACGCAGTATTTT.